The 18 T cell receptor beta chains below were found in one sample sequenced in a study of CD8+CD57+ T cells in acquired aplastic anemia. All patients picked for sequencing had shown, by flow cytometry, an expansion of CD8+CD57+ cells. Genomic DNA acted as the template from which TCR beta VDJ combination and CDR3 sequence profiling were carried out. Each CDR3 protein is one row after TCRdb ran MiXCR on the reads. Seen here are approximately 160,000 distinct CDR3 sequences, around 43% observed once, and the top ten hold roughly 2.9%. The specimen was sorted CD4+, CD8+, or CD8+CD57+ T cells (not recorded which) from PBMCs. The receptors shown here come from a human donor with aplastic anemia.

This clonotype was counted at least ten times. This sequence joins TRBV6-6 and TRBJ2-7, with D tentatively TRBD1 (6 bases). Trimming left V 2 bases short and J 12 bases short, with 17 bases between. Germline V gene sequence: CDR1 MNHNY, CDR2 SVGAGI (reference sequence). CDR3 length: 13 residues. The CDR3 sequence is CASSYGGTRNPYV. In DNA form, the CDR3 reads TGTGCCAGCAGTTACGGGGGCACAAGGAATCCGTACGTC.

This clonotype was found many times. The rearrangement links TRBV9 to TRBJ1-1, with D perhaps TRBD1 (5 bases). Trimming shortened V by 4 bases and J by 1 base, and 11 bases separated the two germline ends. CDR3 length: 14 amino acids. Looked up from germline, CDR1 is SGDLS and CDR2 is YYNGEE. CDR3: CASSFYTGNTEAFF. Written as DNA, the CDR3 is TGTGCCAGCAGCTTCTACACAGGGAACACTGAAGCTTTCTTT.

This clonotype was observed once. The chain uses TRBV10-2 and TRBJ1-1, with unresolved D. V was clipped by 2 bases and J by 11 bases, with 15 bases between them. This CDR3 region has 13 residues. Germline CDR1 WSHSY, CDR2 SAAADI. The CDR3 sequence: CASSEPYRNGAFF. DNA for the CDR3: TGCGCCAGCAGTGAGCCATACAGAAATGGGGCTTTCTTT.

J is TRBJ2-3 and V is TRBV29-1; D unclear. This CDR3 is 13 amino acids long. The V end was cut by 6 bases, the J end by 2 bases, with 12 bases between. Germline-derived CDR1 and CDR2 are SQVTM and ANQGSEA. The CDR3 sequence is CSVGGGITDTQYF. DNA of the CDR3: TGCAGCGTGGGTGGCGGAATCACAGATACGCAGTATTTT.

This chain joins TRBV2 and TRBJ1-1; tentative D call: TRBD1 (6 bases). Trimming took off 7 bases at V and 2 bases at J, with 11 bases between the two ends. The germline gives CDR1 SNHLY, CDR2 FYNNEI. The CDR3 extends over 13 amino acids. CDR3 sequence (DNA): TGTGCCAGCACCCCGGACAGCAACACTGAAGCTTTCTTT. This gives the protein CASTPDSNTEAFF.

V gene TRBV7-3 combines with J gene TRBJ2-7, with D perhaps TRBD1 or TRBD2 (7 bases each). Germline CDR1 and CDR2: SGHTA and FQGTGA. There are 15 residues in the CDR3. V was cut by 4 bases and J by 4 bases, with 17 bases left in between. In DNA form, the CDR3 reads TGTGCCAGCAGCTACAGGGGAGGGGTTCAGTACGAGCAGTACTTC. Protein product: CASSYRGGVQYEQYF.

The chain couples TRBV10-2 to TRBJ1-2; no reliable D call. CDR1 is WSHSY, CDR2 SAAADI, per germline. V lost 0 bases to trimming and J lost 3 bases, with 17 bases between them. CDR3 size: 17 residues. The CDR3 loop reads CASSESWQRARYYGYTF. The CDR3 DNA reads TGCGCCAGCAGTGAGTCGTGGCAGCGCGCGCGATACTATGGCTACACCTTC.

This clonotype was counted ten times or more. CDR3 sequence (DNA): TGTGCCAGCAGAAGCATCAGGGGGCATTTCAGCAATGAGCAGTTCTTC. This encodes CASRSIRGHFSNEQFF. The rearrangement uses TRBV6-1 and TRBJ2-1; 8 nucleotides match TRBD1. The CDR3 has 16 residues. With V trimmed by 6 bases and J by 6 bases, 13 bases remained unmatched. Germline CDR1 MNHNS, CDR2 SASEGT.

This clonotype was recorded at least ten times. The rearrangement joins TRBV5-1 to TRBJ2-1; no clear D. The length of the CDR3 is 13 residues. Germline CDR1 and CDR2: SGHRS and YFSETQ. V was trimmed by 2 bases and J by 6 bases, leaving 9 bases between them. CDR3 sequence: CASSFAGFNEQFF. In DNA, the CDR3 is TGCGCCAGCAGCTTTGCTGGGTTCAATGAGCAGTTCTTC.

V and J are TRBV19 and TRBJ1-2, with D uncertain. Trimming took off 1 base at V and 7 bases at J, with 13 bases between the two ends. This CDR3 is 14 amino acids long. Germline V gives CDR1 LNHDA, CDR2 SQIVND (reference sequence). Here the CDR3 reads CASSIGPVSSGYTF. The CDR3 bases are TGTGCCAGTAGTATAGGGCCCGTGAGCTCTGGCTACACCTTC.

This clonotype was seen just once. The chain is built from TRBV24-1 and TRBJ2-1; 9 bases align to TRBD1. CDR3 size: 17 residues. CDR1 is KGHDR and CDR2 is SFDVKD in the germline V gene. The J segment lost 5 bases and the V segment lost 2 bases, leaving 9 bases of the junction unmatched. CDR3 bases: TGTGCCACCAGTGATTCCAGGACAGGGGAAAGTGACAATGAGCAGTTCTTC. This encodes CATSDSRTGESDNEQFF.

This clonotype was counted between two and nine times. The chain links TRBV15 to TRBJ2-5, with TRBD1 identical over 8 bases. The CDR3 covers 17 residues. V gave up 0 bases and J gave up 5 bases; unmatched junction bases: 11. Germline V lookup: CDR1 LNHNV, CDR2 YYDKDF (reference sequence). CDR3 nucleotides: TGTGCCACCAGCAGAGATAGGGGGACAGGCCAAGGGGAGACCCAGTACTTC. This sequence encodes CATSRDRGTGQGETQYF.

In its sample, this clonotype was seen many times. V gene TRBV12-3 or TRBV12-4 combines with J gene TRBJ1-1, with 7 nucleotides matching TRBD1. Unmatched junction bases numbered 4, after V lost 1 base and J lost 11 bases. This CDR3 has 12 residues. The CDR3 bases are TGTGCCAGCAGTTTAGACCAGGGGGGGGCTTTCTTT. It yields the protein CASSLDQGGAFF.

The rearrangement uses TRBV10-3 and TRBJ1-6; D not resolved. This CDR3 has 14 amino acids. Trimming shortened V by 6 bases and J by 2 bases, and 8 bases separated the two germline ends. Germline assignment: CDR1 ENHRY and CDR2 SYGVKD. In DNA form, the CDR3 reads TGTGCCATCAGGCCTGAAACCTATAATTCACCCCTCCACTTT. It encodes CAIRPETYNSPLHF.

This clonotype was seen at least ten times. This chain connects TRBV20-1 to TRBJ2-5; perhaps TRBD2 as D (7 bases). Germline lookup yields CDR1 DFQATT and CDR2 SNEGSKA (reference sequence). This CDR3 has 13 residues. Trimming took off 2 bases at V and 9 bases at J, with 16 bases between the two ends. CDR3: CSARQGRAGSQYF. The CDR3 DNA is TGCAGTGCTAGACAGGGGAGGGCAGGATCCCAGTACTTC.

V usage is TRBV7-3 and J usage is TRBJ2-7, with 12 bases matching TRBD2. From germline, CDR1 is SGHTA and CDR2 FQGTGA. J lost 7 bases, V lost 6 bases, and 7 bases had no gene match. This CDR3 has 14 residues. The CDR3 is CASRRLAGDREQYF. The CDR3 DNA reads TGTGCCAGCAGACGACTAGCGGGAGATCGGGAGCAGTACTTC.

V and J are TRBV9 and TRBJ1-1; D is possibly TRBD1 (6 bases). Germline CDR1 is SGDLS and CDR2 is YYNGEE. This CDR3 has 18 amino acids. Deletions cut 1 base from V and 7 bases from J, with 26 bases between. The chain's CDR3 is CASSVRDSTGATPSEAFF. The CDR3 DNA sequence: TGTGCCAGCAGCGTAAGGGACTCGACAGGCGCGACGCCCAGTGAAGCTTTCTTT.

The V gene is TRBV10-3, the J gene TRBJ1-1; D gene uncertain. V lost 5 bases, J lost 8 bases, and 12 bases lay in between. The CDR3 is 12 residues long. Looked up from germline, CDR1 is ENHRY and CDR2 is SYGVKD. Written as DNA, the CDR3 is TGTGCCATCAGTAGGGAAAAACAGGAAGCTTTCTTT. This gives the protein CAISREKQEAFF.